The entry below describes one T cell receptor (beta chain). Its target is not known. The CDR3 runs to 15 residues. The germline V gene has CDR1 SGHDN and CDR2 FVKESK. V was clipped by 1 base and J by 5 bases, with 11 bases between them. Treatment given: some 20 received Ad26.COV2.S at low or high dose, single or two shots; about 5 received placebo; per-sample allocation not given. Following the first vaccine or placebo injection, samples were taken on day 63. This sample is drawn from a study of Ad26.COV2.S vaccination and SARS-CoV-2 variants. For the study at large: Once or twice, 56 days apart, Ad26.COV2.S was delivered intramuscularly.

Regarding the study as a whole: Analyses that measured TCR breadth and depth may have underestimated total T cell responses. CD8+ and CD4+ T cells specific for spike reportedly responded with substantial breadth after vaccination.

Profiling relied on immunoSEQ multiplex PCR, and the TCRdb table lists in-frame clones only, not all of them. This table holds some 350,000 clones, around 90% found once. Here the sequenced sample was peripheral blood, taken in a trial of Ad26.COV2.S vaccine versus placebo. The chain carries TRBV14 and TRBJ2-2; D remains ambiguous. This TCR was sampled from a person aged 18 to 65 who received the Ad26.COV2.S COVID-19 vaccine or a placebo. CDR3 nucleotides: TGTGCCAGCAGCCAAGGGATAAGGCGGACCGGGGAGCTGTTTTTT. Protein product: CASSQGIRRTGELFF.